Following are 20 T cell receptor beta chains from one sample sequenced in a study of CXCR3-negative and CXCR3-positive naive CD8 T cells. 5' RACE that incorporated UMI labels was used to prepare the TRB cDNA libraries. TCRdb re-called the 5' RACE reads and gives one entry per CDR3 protein, without DNA. The sample totals approximately 8,400 distinct CDR3 sequences; its top ten clones hold roughly 2%. Their antigens are not known. The study's findings and limits: CXCR3-positive naive cells had more hydrophobic TRB CDR3s than CXCR3-negative naive cells.

Sequencing was carried out using naive CXCR3+ CD8+ T cells from blood. Sample subset: CD45RO-CCR7+CD27+CD95- naive CD8+ T cells expressing CXCR3 (TNR3+). These receptors originate from a human donor in good health. Some clones in this sample may be carry-over from other donors' samples.

The chain joins TRBV5-1 to TRBJ2-5; as DNA is missing, the TRBD2 call by TCRdb cannot be tested. The CDR3 spans 14 residues. Germline lookup yields CDR1 SGHRS and CDR2 YFSETQ. The CDR3 is CASSDSSGAETQYF. Together with reference TRBV5-1 and TRBJ2-5, the CDR3 gives the full variable domain: KAGVTQTPRYLIKTRGQQVTLSCSPISGHRSVSWYQQTPGQGLQFLFEYFSETQRNKGNFPGRFSGRQFSNSRSEMNVSTLELGDSALYLCASSDSSGAETQYFGPGTRLLVL.

The V gene is TRBV9, the J gene TRBJ2-1; the D call of TRBD1 rests on TCRdb alone, since no DNA is present to check it. Germline values: CDR1 SGDLS, CDR2 YYNGEE. This CDR3 spans 14 amino acids. This CDR3 is CASSVDRGHNEQFF.

This chain links TRBV6-5 with TRBJ2-1; TCRdb gives TRBD2 as the D gene, but with no DNA this cannot be confirmed. The CDR3 has 15 amino acids. Germline V gives CDR1 MNHEY, CDR2 SVGAGI. CDR3 sequence reads: CASSFGTSGRNEQFF.

This chain connects TRBV28 to TRBJ2-1. Germline CDR1 is MDHEN and CDR2 is SYDVKM. There are 14 residues in the CDR3. This chain's CDR3 is CASSLGGSYNEQFF.

V usage is TRBV5-1 and J usage is TRBJ1-1. From germline, CDR1 is SGHRS and CDR2 YFSETQ. The CDR3 length is 13 residues. The CDR3 sequence is CASSLGSTTEAFF. Full variable domain (remainder filled in from reference TRBV5-1 and TRBJ1-1): KAGVTQTPRYLIKTRGQQVTLSCSPISGHRSVSWYQQTPGQGLQFLFEYFSETQRNKGNFPGRFSGRQFSNSRSEMNVSTLELGDSALYLCASSLGSTTEAFFGQGTRLTVV.

This chain connects TRBV19 to TRBJ2-7. This CDR3 is 15 amino acids long. Germline loops: CDR1 LNHDA, CDR2 SQIVND (reference sequence). The CDR3 spells CASSIKLLNSYEQYF.

CDR3 loop: CASSYRGDLAGTQYF. This sequence joins TRBV6-5 and TRBJ2-5; TCRdb outputs TRBD1, but without DNA this stays unchecked. The CDR3 is made up of 15 amino acids. Germline assignment: CDR1 MNHEY and CDR2 SVGAGI.

CDR3: CASSLAGGSFNNEQFF. The chain employs TRBV5-1 and TRBJ2-1. This CDR3 contains 16 residues. Germline lookup yields CDR1 SGHRS and CDR2 YFSETQ.

The rearrangement joins TRBV7-8 to TRBJ2-3; as DNA is missing, the TRBD2 call by TCRdb cannot be tested. The CDR3 extends over 16 amino acids. Germline loops: CDR1 SGHVS, CDR2 FQNEAQ. The CDR3 reads CASSFRLAGGDDTQYF.

The V gene is TRBV7-9, the J gene TRBJ1-5; checking the TCRdb D call of TRBD1 is not possible without DNA. Germline loops: CDR1 SEHNR, CDR2 FQNEAQ (reference sequence). The CDR3 spans 16 residues. CDR3 sequence reads: CASSSWDRGEAQPQHF.

Judged by frequency, this clonotype is medium-sized. This chain joins TRBV14 and TRBJ2-1; TCRdb picks TRBD1, but there is no DNA to check that call. The CDR3 runs to 15 residues. CDR1 is SGHDN, CDR2 FVKESK, per germline. The CDR3: CASSPPGWEKGEQFF.

The rearrangement uses TRBV29-1 and TRBJ2-5; TCRdb selects TRBD2, and the lack of DNA leaves this call unchecked. Germline CDR1 and CDR2: SQVTM and ANQGSEA. CDR3 length: 15 amino acids. CDR3 sequence reads: CSVPALAGVEETQYF.

The chain couples TRBV29-1 to TRBJ2-1; TCRdb's D call of TRBD1 is untestable without DNA. CDR1 is SQVTM, CDR2 ANQGSEA, per germline. The CDR3 is made up of 15 amino acids. The CDR3 loop reads CSVELTGFENNEQFF.

This rearrangement joins TRBV12-3 or TRBV12-4 to TRBJ1-1. There are 15 residues in the CDR3. CDR3: CASSLGTDMNTEAFF.

This clonotype is called medium-sized based on its frequency. The chain joins TRBV18 to TRBJ2-1. The V gene's germline CDR1 is KGHSH and CDR2 LQKENI. There are 16 residues in the CDR3. Here the CDR3 reads CASSPPGSQTPNEQFF.

The chain links TRBV12-3 or TRBV12-4 to TRBJ2-1; absent DNA, TCRdb's TRBD1 call cannot be checked. CDR3 length: 15 amino acids. The CDR3: CASSLARGQGYEQFF.

The chain uses TRBV29-1 and TRBJ2-1; the TCRdb call, TRBD1, lacks DNA for checking. Germline-derived CDR1 and CDR2 are SQVTM and ANQGSEA. The CDR3 length is 13 residues. The CDR3 spells CSVTGTFYNEQFF.

This clonotype is identified as medium-sized from frequency. The gene calls are TRBV11-2 and TRBJ2-1; TCRdb returns TRBD2, unconfirmable since there is no DNA. CDR1 and CDR2 (germline): SGHAT, FQNNGV. This CDR3 comprises 15 residues. This CDR3 is CASSLGTSGINEQFF.

The CDR3 protein is CSVEGSGTSTDTQYF. The chain employs TRBV29-1 and TRBJ2-3; without DNA, the TCRdb call of TRBD2 cannot be checked. This CDR3 comprises 15 residues. Germline CDR1 SQVTM, CDR2 ANQGSEA.

The chain is built from TRBV29-1 and TRBJ2-3. Germline V gene sequence: CDR1 SQVTM, CDR2 ANQGSEA. This CDR3 contains 13 residues. The CDR3 reads CSVEYSFTDTQYF.